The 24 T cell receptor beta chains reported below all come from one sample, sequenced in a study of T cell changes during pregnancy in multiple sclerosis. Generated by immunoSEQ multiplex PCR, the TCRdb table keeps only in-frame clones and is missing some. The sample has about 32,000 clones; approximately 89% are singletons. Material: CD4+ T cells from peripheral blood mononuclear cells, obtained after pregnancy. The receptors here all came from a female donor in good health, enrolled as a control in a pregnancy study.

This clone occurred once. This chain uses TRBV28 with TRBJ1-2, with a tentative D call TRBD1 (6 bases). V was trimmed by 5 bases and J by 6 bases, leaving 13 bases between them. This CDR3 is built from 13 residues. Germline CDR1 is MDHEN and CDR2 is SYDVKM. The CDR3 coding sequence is TGTGCCAGCAGTCCTGGACAGCTTAATGGCTACACCTTC. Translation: CASSPGQLNGYTF.

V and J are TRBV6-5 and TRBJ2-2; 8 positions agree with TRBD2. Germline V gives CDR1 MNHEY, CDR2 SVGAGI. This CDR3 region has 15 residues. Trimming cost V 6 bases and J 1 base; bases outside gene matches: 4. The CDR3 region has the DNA TGTGCCAGCAGCTCGGGGGGGCGGAACACCGGGGAGCTGTTTTTT. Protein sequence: CASSSGGRNTGELFF.

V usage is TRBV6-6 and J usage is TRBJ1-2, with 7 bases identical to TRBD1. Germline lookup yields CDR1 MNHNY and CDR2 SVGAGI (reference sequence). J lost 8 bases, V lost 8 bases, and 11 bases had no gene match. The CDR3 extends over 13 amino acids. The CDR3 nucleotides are TGTGCCAGCGCCCTCCAGGGGGTAAACGGCTACACCTTC. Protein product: CASALQGVNGYTF.

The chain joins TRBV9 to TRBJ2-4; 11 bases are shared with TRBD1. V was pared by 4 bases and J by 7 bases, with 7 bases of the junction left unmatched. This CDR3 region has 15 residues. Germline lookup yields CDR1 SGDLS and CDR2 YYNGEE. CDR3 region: CASSPPGTGGNIQYF. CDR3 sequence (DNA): TGTGCCAGCAGCCCCCCCGGGACAGGGGGGAACATTCAGTACTTC.

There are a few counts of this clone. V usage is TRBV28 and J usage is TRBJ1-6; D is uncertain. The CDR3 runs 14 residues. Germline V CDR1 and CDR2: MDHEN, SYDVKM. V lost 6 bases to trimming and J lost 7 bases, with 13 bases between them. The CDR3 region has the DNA TGTGCCAGCAGCCCAACTCACCCGAATTCACCCCTCCACTTT. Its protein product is CASSPTHPNSPLHF. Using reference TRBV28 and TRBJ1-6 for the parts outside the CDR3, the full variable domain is DVKVTQSSRYLVKRTGEKVFLECVQDMDHENMFWYRQDPGLGLRLIYFSYDVKMKEKGDIPEGYSVSREKKERFSLILESASTNQTSMYLCASSPTHPNSPLHFGNGTRLTVT.

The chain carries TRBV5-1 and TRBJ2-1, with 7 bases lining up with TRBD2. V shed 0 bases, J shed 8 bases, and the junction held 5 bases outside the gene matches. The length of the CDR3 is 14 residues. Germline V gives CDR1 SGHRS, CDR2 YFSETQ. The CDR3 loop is CASSLAWGGDEQFF. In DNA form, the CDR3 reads TGCGCCAGCAGCTTGGCATGGGGAGGGGATGAGCAGTTCTTC.

The CDR3 DNA follows: TGTGCCAGCAGCAAAGCGGGGCAGACGGGATATGGCTACACCTTC. Amino acids: CASSKAGQTGYGYTF. This chain links TRBV13 with TRBJ1-2, with D perhaps matching TRBD1 (5 bases). There are 15 residues in the CDR3. V lost 5 bases to trimming and J lost 5 bases, with 18 bases between them. Per germline, CDR1 PRHDT and CDR2 FYEKMQ (reference sequence).

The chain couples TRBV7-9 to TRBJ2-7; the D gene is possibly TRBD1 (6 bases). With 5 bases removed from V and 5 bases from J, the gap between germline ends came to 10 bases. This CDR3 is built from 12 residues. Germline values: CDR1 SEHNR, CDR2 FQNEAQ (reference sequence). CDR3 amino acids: CASSKTGNEQYF. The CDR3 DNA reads TGTGCCAGCAGCAAAACAGGGAACGAGCAGTACTTC.

The CDR3 DNA sequence: TGTGCCAGCACCGCTAGCGGGGGGGACTACAATGAGCAGTTCTTC. Amino acids: CASTASGGDYNEQFF. The V and J genes are TRBV6-4 and TRBJ2-1, with 12 bases identical to TRBD2. Germline assignment: CDR1 MRHNA and CDR2 SNTAGT. The ends lost 7 bases at V and 3 bases at J; junction bases unmatched: 4. The CDR3 is 15 amino acids.

CDR3 sequence (DNA): TGTGCCAGCAGCTTGGAAGCGAATAATTCACCCCTCCACTTT. Translated, it gives CASSLEANNSPLHF. The V call is TRBV5-8, the J call TRBJ1-6; the D is unclear. The CDR3 has 14 amino acids. V lost 0 bases, J lost 5 bases, and 6 bases lay in between. Germline CDR1 SGHTS, CDR2 YDEGEE. Based on the CDR3 plus reference TRBV5-8 and TRBJ1-6, the full variable domain is EAGVTQSPTHLIKTRGQQATLRCSPISGHTSVYWYQQALGLGLQFLLWYDEGEERNRGNFPPRFSGRQFPNYSSELNVNALELEDSALYLCASSLEANNSPLHFGNGTRLTVT.

The CDR3 DNA is TGTGCCAGCAGGCCACCCGGGACATCCCGCCCGGGCACCGGGGAGCTGTTTTTT. It encodes CASRPPGTSRPGTGELFF. This chain links TRBV7-9 with TRBJ2-2; a possible D gene is TRBD1 (6 bases). V was clipped by 6 bases and J by 4 bases, with 24 bases between them. Germline CDR1 is SEHNR and CDR2 is FQNEAQ (reference sequence). The CDR3 covers 18 residues. Combining the CDR3 with reference TRBV7-9 and TRBJ2-2 gives the whole variable domain DTGVSQNPRHKITKRGQNVTFRCDPISEHNRLYWYRQTLGQGPEFLTYFQNEAQLEKSRLLSDRFSAERPKGSFSTLEIQRTEQGDSAMYLCASRPPGTSRPGTGELFFGEGSRLTVL.

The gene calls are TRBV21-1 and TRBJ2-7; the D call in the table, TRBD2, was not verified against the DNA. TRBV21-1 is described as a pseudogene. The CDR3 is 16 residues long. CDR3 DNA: TGTGCCAGCAGCAAGGGTGGGTACCCCGCGACTAGGGAGCAGTACTTC. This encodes CASSKGGYPATREQYF.

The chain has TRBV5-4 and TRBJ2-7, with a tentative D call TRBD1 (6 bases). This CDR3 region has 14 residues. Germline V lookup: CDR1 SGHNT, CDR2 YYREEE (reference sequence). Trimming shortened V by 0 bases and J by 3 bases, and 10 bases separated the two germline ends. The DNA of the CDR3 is TGTGCCAGCAGCTTGGTTGGACAGAACTACGAGCAGTACTTC. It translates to CASSLVGQNYEQYF.

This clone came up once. The DNA for the CDR3 is TGTGCCAGCAGTGATCCAGGGGCCCAGTACTTC. It translates to CASSDPGAQYF. V and J are TRBV25-1 and TRBJ2-5; possible D gene TRBD1, 6 bases. The V gene's germline CDR1 is MGHDK and CDR2 SYGVNS. V lost 3 bases to trimming and J lost 9 bases, with 8 bases between them. The CDR3 loop spans 11 amino acids.

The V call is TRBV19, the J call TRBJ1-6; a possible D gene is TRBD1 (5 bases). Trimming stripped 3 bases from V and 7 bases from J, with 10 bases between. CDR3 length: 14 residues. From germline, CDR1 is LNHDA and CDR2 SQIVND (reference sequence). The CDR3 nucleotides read TGTGCCAGTAGTATGGGGCAGCTAAATTCACCCCTCCACTTT. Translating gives CASSMGQLNSPLHF.

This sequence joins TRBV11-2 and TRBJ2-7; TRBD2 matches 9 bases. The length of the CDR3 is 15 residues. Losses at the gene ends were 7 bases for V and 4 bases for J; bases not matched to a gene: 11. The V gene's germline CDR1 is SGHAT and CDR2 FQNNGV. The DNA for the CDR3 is TGTGCCAGCAACCCGGGGCTAGCGGGACGTTACGAGCAGTACTTC. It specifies CASNPGLAGRYEQYF.

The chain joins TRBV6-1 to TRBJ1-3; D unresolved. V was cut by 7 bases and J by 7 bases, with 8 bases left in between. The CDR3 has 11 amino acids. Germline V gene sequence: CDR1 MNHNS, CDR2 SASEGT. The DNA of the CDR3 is TGTGCCAGCAAGTACGGGAACACCATATATTTT. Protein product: CASKYGNTIYF.

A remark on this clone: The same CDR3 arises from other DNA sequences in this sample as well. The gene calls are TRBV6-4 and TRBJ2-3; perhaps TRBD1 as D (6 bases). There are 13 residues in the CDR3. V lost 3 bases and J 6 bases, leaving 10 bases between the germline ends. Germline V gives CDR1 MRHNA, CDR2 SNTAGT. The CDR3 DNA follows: TGTGCCAGCAGTGAGTCAGGGGAGGATACGCAGTATTTT. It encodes CASSESGEDTQYF.

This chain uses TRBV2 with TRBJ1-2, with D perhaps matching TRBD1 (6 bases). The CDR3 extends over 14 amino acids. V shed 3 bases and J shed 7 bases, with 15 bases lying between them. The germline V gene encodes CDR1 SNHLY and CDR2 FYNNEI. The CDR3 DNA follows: TGTGCCAGCAGTGAGGTTGGGGGGGGCCGTGGCTACACCTTC. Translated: CASSEVGGGRGYTF.

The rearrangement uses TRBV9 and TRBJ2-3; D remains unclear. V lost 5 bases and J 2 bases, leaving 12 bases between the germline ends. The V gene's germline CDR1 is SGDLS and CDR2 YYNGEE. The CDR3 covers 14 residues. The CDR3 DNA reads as TGTGCCAGCAGTGCAGGCTGGTACACAGATACGCAGTATTTT. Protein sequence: CASSAGWYTDTQYF.

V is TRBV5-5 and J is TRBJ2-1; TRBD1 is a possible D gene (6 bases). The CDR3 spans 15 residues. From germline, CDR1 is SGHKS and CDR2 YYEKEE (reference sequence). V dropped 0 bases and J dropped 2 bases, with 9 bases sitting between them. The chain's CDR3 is CASSLEDRTYNEQFF. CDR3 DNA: TGTGCCAGCAGCTTGGAAGACAGGACCTACAATGAGCAGTTCTTC.

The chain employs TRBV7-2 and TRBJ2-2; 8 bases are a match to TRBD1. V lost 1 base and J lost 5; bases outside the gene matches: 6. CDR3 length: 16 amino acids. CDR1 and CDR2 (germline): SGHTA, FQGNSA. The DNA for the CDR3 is TGTGCCAGCAGCTTAGATCCCAGGGGGCGGACCGGGGAGCTGTTTTTT. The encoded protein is CASSLDPRGRTGELFF.

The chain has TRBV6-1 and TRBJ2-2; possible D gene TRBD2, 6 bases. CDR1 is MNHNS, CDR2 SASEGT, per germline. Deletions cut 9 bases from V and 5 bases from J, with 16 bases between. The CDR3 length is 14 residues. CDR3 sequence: CASNGRGETGELFF. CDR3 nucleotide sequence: TGTGCCAGTAACGGGCGGGGAGAAACCGGGGAGCTGTTTTTT.

The CDR3 bases are TGTGCCAGGGAACCGGGACAGGGGGATTTGGAGACCCAGTACTTC. Its translation is CAREPGQGDLETQYF. This chain joins TRBV2 and TRBJ2-5; 11 nucleotides agree with TRBD1. The CDR3 runs to 15 residues. CDR1 is SNHLY, CDR2 FYNNEI, per germline. V dropped 9 bases and J dropped 5; count of bases not matched to a gene: 11.